This T cell receptor (beta chain) appears in the sequencing data of a study of blood T cell repertoires in COVID-19. The overall study: Researchers got acute and convalescent COVID-19 samples from the United States, Italy and Spain. The analysed material was cDNA or gDNA that came from T cells, B-cell-depleted T cells, or PBMCs.

In the authors' methods: The authors estimated nucleated cell counts from reference gene primer amplification. Produced via immunoSEQ multiplex PCR; TCRdb's table is partial and in-frame only. That table supplies the V and J calls and clone size; D and trimming were determined from the DNA. The sample yields over 100,000 clones, 82% seen once. The receptor comes from a man aged 65-85 years with acute or convalescent COVID-19. Sequenced sample: peripheral blood.

The CDR3 DNA is TGTGCCAGCAGCCTCGGGGTTCAAGAGACCCAGTACTTC. It codes for CASSLGVQETQYF. The chain is built from TRBV5-4 and TRBJ2-5, with D possibly matching TRBD2 (5 bases). In germline, CDR1 is SGHNT, CDR2 YYREEE (reference sequence). Trimming cost V 4 bases and J 2 bases, with 9 bases left between them. The CDR3 length is 13 residues. The complete variable domain, with remaining parts taken from reference TRBV5-4 and TRBJ2-5, reads ETGVTQSPTHLIKTRGQQVTLRCSSQSGHNTVSWYQQALGQGPQFIFQYYREEENGRGNFPPRFSGLQFPNYSSELNVNALELDDSALYLCASSLGVQETQYFGPGTRLLVL.